This section outlines one T cell receptor beta chain sequence together with its context. This sample was taken from a study of human T cells and chemical hapten exposure. Documented time point: pre-sensitization, week 0. The treatment: therapeutic diphenylcyclopropenone sensitization with weekly scalp DPC. TCRdb passed the RACE reads through MiXCR, listing each CDR3 protein once. The sample has 150,000 to 200,000 distinct CDR3 sequences, just under 30% seen once; the top ten hold less than 3.5%. In germline, CDR1 is MRHNA, CDR2 SNTAGT. V shed 4 bases and J shed 1 base, with 14 bases lying between them. The CDR3 runs to 15 residues.

The sample in question was whole blood, obtained in connection with sensitization to the hapten diphenylcyclopropenone (DPC). V gene TRBV6-4 combines with J gene TRBJ2-7; D possibly corresponds to TRBD1 (6 bases). The source is a woman in her twenties or thirties with alopecia areata. Some clones in this sample may be carry-over from other donors' samples. CDR3 nucleotides: TGTGCCAGCAGTGCCGAAGGGGGTGCATCCTACGAGCAGTACTTC. Translated: CASSAEGGASYEQYF.